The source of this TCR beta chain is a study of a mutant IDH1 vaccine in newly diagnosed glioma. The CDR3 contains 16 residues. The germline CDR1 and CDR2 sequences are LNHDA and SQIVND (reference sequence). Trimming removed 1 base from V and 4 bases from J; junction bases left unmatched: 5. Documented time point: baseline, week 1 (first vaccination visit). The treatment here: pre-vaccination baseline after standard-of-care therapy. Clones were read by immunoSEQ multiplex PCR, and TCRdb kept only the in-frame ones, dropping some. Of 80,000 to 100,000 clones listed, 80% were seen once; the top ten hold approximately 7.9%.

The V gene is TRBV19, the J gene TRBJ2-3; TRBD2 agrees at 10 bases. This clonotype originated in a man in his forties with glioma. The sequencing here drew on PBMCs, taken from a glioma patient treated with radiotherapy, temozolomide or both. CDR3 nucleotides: TGTGCCAGTAGTATAGTCCCTAGCGGGGGCCCAGATACGCAGTATTTT. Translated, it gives CASSIVPSGGPDTQYF. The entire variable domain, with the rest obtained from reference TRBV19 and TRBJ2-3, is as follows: DGGITQSPKYLFRKEGQNVTLSCEQNLNHDAMYWYRQDPGQGLRLIYYSQIVNDFQKGDIAEGYSVSREKKESFPLTVTSAQKNPTAFYLCASSIVPSGGPDTQYFGPGTRLTVL.